These 22 T cell receptor beta chains originate from one sample sequenced in a study of blood T cell repertoires in COVID-19. Using immunoSEQ multiplex PCR, the repertoire was profiled, and TCRdb retains in-frame clones only, with some absent. Of about 88,000 clones listed, 85% to 95% are singletons. The material sequenced was peripheral blood. The receptor source for this set is a man in his fifties or sixties with acute or convalescent COVID-19.

This clone has only a few counts. The rearrangement links TRBV19 to TRBJ2-3, with D tentatively TRBD1 (6 bases). The CDR3 spans 16 residues. The V gene lost 5 bases and the J gene lost 0 bases, with 15 bases spanning the gap. Germline CDR1 reads LNHDA; CDR2 reads SQIVND (reference sequence). The DNA for the CDR3 is TGTGCCAGTAGTCAGGCCGGGACACAGAGCACAGATACGCAGTATTTT. The encoded protein is CASSQAGTQSTDTQYF.

The chain combines TRBV7-2 with TRBJ1-4; maybe TRBD1 (6 bases). Germline CDR1 SGHTA, CDR2 FQGNSA. The CDR3 is 14 amino acids. Deletions cut 5 bases from V and 7 bases from J, with 14 bases between. The CDR3 here is CASSRGGAREKLFF. CDR3 bases: TGTGCCAGCAGCCGGGGGGGCGCGCGTGAAAAACTGTTTTTT.

J is TRBJ1-1 and V is TRBV3-1 (or the pseudogene TRBV3-2); D gene unclear. The CDR3 runs 13 residues. Trimming left V 1 base short and J 11 bases short, with 14 bases between. Germline V gene data show CDR1 as LGHDT and CDR2 as YNNKEL (reference sequence). Here the CDR3 DNA reads TGTGCCAGCAGCCAAGGAGGGAACCGGTGGGCTTTCTTT. It is translated as CASSQGGNRWAFF.

The rearrangement uses TRBV11-3 and TRBJ2-7, with TRBD1 as a possible D gene (7 bases). CDR3 length: 16 amino acids. V was pared by 5 bases and J by 2 bases, with 19 bases between. Germline V lookup: CDR1 SGHNT, CDR2 YENEEA. DNA of the CDR3: TGTGCCAGCAGCCCGGACCAGGGGGGTGTTACCTACGAGCAGTACTTC. Its translation: CASSPDQGGVTYEQYF.

The chain links TRBV7-3 to TRBJ1-2; no clear D. CDR1 SGHTA and CDR2 FQGTGA come from the germline V gene. The CDR3 totals 13 residues. Deletions cut 5 bases from V and 5 bases from J, with 12 bases between. This chain's CDR3 is CASSPGGEYGYTF. CDR3 nucleotide sequence: TGTGCCAGCAGCCCAGGTGGGGAGTATGGCTACACCTTC.

The chain recombines TRBV11-2 with TRBJ1-2, with D maybe TRBD1 (5 bases). Germline V gives CDR1 SGHAT, CDR2 FQNNGV. Trimming pared 0 bases from V and 1 base from J, leaving 12 bases between. This CDR3 contains 16 residues. For the CDR3, the DNA is TGTGCCAGCAGCTTAGATGTGGGGGGAGGTAACTATGGCTACACCTTC. Translation: CASSLDVGGGNYGYTF.

This chain links TRBV5-4 with TRBJ2-2, with D tentatively TRBD2 (5 bases). The germline gives CDR1 SGHNT, CDR2 YYREEE (reference sequence). V shed 4 bases and J shed 4 bases, with 14 bases lying between them. CDR3 length equals 15 residues. CDR3 DNA: TGTGCCAGCAGCAACCTAGGGAGCGTCACCGGGGAGCTGTTTTTT. Its translation is CASSNLGSVTGELFF. The full variable domain, completed using reference TRBV5-4 and TRBJ2-2, is ETGVTQSPTHLIKTRGQQVTLRCSSQSGHNTVSWYQQALGQGPQFIFQYYREEENGRGNFPPRFSGLQFPNYSSELNVNALELDDSALYLCASSNLGSVTGELFFGEGSRLTVL.

The CDR3 region is CASSTTGGNEKLFF. The DNA of the CDR3 is TGCGCCAGCAGCACGACAGGGGGAAATGAAAAACTGTTTTTT. The chain recombines TRBV5-1 with TRBJ1-4; the match to TRBD1 covers 9 bases. The CDR3 is made up of 14 amino acids. CDR1 is SGHRS, CDR2 YFSETQ, per germline. J was trimmed by 5 bases and V by 4 bases; bases with no gene match: 3.

J is TRBJ2-1 and V is TRBV9; 7 positions match TRBD2. Per germline, CDR1 SGDLS and CDR2 YYNGEE. The CDR3 runs to 15 residues. V lost 0 bases, J lost 9 bases, and 9 bases stayed unmatched. This CDR3 is CASSVAPGLFPEQFF. The CDR3 DNA is TGTGCCAGCAGCGTAGCACCGGGACTATTCCCTGAGCAGTTCTTC.

The chain joins TRBV30 to TRBJ1-2, with 8 positions matching TRBD1. The CDR3 sequence is 13 residues long. The junction had 2 bases not matched to a gene; V was cut back by 2 bases and J by 3 bases. CDR1 and CDR2 (germline): GTSNPN, SVGIG (reference sequence). The DNA for the CDR3 is TGTGCCTGGAGTCCAGGGGGCGACTATGGCTACACCTTC. Its translation is CAWSPGGDYGYTF.

The chain couples TRBV7-9 to TRBJ2-1; 13 bases are shared with TRBD2. Trimming removed 5 bases from V and 3 bases from J; junction bases left unmatched: 10. The CDR3 runs to 18 residues. Germline V gives CDR1 SEHNR, CDR2 FQNEAQ (reference sequence). The CDR3 nucleotides are TGTGCCAGCAGCCCCTGGACTAGCGGGAGCCTACTCTACAATGAGCAGTTCTTC. It yields the protein CASSPWTSGSLLYNEQFF.

This chain links TRBV11-2 with TRBJ2-2; D is possibly TRBD1 (6 bases). The germline CDR1 and CDR2 sequences are SGHAT and FQNNGV. This CDR3 has 17 residues. Deletions cut 3 bases from V and 6 bases from J, with 20 bases between. The CDR3 nucleotides read TGTGCCAGCAGCTTCTCCCAGGACAGCCAATCCGCCGGGGAGCTGTTTTTT. Protein sequence: CASSFSQDSQSAGELFF.

V and J are TRBV9 and TRBJ1-5; no reliable D call. V lost 0 bases to trimming and J lost 0 bases, with 7 bases between them. There are 15 residues in the CDR3. The V gene's germline CDR1 is SGDLS and CDR2 YYNGEE. CDR3: CASSVGGLSNQPQHF. CDR3 bases: TGTGCCAGCAGCGTAGGAGGACTTAGCAATCAGCCCCAGCATTTT.

The chain employs TRBV19 and TRBJ1-5, with D perhaps TRBD1 (5 bases). Germline CDR1 reads LNHDA; CDR2 reads SQIVND (reference sequence). This CDR3 spans 16 amino acids. V shed 5 bases and J shed 2 bases, with 16 bases lying between them. The CDR3 DNA follows: TGTGCCAGTAGTCTACCGGGACTGGGAGGCAATCAGCCCCAGCATTTT. It translates to CASSLPGLGGNQPQHF.

The V gene is TRBV3-1 (or the pseudogene TRBV3-2), the J gene TRBJ1-1; D unclear. Germline lookup yields CDR1 LGHDT and CDR2 YNNKEL (reference sequence). Deletions cut 6 bases from V and 3 bases from J, with 11 bases between. The CDR3 totals 13 residues. The chain's CDR3 is CASSPLRDTEAFF. The CDR3 DNA reads TGTGCCAGCAGTCCCCTGCGGGACACTGAAGCTTTCTTT.

The chain has TRBV9 and TRBJ1-3; a weak D match, TRBD1 (6 bases). V was pared by 4 bases and J by 0 bases, with 14 bases between. Germline CDR1 and CDR2: SGDLS and YYNGEE. The CDR3 has 16 residues. The chain's CDR3 is CASSLTGDFSGNTIYF. DNA of the CDR3: TGTGCCAGCAGCTTGACAGGAGATTTCTCTGGAAACACCATATATTTT.

The chain links TRBV27 to TRBJ1-2; perhaps TRBD1 as D (5 bases). The ends were cut back, 6 bases at V and 4 bases at J, with 21 bases in the middle. Germline values: CDR1 MNHEY, CDR2 SMNVEV (reference sequence). This CDR3 region has 16 residues. CDR3 loop: CASSPGGSGGSYGYTF. CDR3 bases: TGTGCCAGCAGCCCGGGAGGGAGCGGGGGGAGCTATGGCTACACCTTC.

This clone was seen a single time. The chain uses TRBV9 and TRBJ1-1, with D perhaps TRBD1 (6 bases). Germline CDR1 SGDLS, CDR2 YYNGEE. Trimming took 2 bases from V and 11 from J, leaving 16 bases between them. This CDR3 has 13 amino acids. The CDR3 nucleotides are TGTGCCAGCAGCGTCGGCAGGGGCACCTTGGCTTTCTTT. This sequence encodes CASSVGRGTLAFF. The full variable domain, completed using reference TRBV9 and TRBJ1-1, is DSGVTQTPKHLITATGQRVTLRCSPRSGDLSVYWYQQSLDQGLQFLIQYYNGEERAKGNILERFSAQQFPDLHSELNLSSLELGDSALYFCASSVGRGTLAFFGQGTRLTVV.

The chain joins TRBV28 to TRBJ2-1; 11 bases agree with TRBD2. V lost 2 bases and J lost 6; bases outside the gene matches: 9. This CDR3 is 17 amino acids long. Germline assignment: CDR1 MDHEN and CDR2 SYDVKM. The CDR3 coding sequence is TGTGCCAGCAGTTTACACTATAGCGGGAGGGCCGGCAATGAGCAGTTCTTC. It specifies CASSLHYSGRAGNEQFF.

V gene TRBV19 combines with J gene TRBJ1-6; 7 nucleotides align to TRBD1. The CDR3 has 15 amino acids. Germline CDR1 and CDR2: LNHDA and SQIVND (reference sequence). The V gene end was trimmed by 5 bases and the J gene end by 2 bases; junction bases not matched to a gene: 3. CDR3 DNA: TGTGCCAGTAGTGGGGGACAGACCTATAATTCACCCCTCCACTTT. As protein: CASSGGQTYNSPLHF.

The chain employs TRBV9 and TRBJ2-7; possible D gene TRBD1, 7 bases. Germline loops: CDR1 SGDLS, CDR2 YYNGEE. The CDR3 runs to 15 residues. V lost 0 bases and J 4 bases, leaving 14 bases between the germline ends. CDR3 region: CASSVAEGAGYEQYF. In DNA, the CDR3 is TGTGCCAGCAGCGTAGCTGAGGGGGCGGGGTACGAGCAGTACTTC.

The chain uses TRBV18 and TRBJ1-6; TRBD1 aligns across 8 bases. This CDR3 has 15 residues. Losses at the gene ends were 2 bases for V and 10 bases for J; bases not matched to a gene: 7. Germline-derived CDR1 and CDR2 are KGHSH and LQKENI. CDR3 DNA: TGTGCCAGCTCACCATACGGCCAGGGGGCATCACCCCTCCACTTT. This sequence encodes CASSPYGQGASPLHF.